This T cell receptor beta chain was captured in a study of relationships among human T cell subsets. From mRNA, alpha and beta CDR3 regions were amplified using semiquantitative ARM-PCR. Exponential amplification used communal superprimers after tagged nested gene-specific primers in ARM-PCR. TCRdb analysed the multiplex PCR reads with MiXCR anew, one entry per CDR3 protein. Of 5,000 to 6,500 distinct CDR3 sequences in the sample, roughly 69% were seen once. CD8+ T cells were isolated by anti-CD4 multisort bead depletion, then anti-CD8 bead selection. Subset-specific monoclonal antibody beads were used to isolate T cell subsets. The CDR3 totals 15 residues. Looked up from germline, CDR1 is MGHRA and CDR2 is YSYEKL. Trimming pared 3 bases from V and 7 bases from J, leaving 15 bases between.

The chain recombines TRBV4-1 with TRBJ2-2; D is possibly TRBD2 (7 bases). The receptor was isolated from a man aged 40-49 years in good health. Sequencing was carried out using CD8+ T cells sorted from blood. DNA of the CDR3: TGCGCCAGCAGCCATATGGGGGGGCCGGGCGGGGAGCTGTTTTTT. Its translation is CASSHMGGPGGELFF.